Below, 8 T cell receptor beta chains from the same sample are listed, as sequenced in a study of T cells in Graves' hyperthyroidism and ophthalmopathy. Amplified regions were TCR beta CDR3 sequences from RNA transcripts. HTBI primers were employed in a first-round RT-PCR of the TCR CDR3. TCRdb reprocessed the multiplex PCR reads with MiXCR, giving one entry per CDR3 protein. The sample has around 570,000 distinct CDR3 sequences, 15% to 20% seen once. Sequenced: blood. The source is a man aged 35 to 55 with Graves' ophthalmopathy.

This clonotype has a count of ten or more. The J gene is TRBJ2-7, the V gene TRBV11-1; perhaps TRBD1 as D (5 bases). From germline, CDR1 is SGHAT and CDR2 FQDESV (reference sequence). V lost 5 bases and J lost 2, with 13 bases in between. This CDR3 has 14 amino acids. In nucleotides, the CDR3 is TGTGCCAGCAGCCCGAGGACATTCCCCTACGAGCAGTACTTC. Its protein is CASSPRTFPYEQYF. The complete variable domain, with remaining parts taken from reference TRBV11-1 and TRBJ2-7, reads EAEVAQSPRYKITEKSQAVAFWCDPISGHATLYWYRQILGQGPELLVQFQDESVVDDSQLPKDRFSAERLKGVDSTLKIQPAELGDSAMYLCASSPRTFPYEQYFGPGTRLTVT.

The sample holds many counts of this clonotype. The chain links TRBV7-2 to TRBJ2-1; D possibly uses TRBD1 or TRBD2 (6 bases each). V lost 6 bases to trimming and J lost 8 bases, with 14 bases between them. The CDR3 sequence is 13 residues long. Germline CDR1 and CDR2: SGHTA and FQGNSA. CDR3: CASRLSGAHEQFF. DNA for the CDR3: TGTGCCAGCAGGCTCTCGGGGGCCCATGAGCAGTTCTTC. The whole variable domain, remainder taken from reference TRBV7-2 and TRBJ2-1, is GAGVSQSPSNKVTEKGKDVELRCDPISGHTALYWYRQSLGQGLEFLIYFQGNSAPDKSGLPSDRFSAERTGGSVSTLTIQRTQQEDSAVYLCASRLSGAHEQFFGPGTRLTVL.

The chain links TRBV29-1 to TRBJ2-7, with 7 bases that match TRBD2. This CDR3 is built from 14 residues. V lost 0 bases, J lost 7 bases, and 9 bases stayed unmatched. From germline, CDR1 is SQVTM and CDR2 ANQGSEA. The CDR3 reads CSVEDTGGAREQYF. The CDR3 region has the DNA TGCAGCGTTGAAGATACGGGGGGTGCGAGGGAGCAGTACTTC.

The chain recombines TRBV7-8 with TRBJ1-5; D is perhaps TRBD1 (6 bases). The CDR3 length is 13 residues. The V end was cut by 5 bases, the J end by 7 bases, with 12 bases between. Germline V gene data show CDR1 as SGHVS and CDR2 as FQNEAQ. CDR3 DNA: TGTGCCAGCAGCGTGGACAGATGGCAGCCCCAGCATTTT. Protein product: CASSVDRWQPQHF.

This chain connects TRBV30 to TRBJ2-5; 7 bases are a match to TRBD1. Per the germline V gene, CDR1 is GTSNPN and CDR2 is SVGIG (reference sequence). After removal of 4 bases from V and 2 bases from J, the junction contained 7 bases not matched to a gene. The CDR3 spans 14 residues. For the CDR3, the DNA is TGTGCCTGGACCCGGGACAGATTGCAAGAGACCCAGTACTTC. It translates to CAWTRDRLQETQYF.

This clonotype appeared a few times. The rearrangement links TRBV20-1 to TRBJ2-1; TRBD2 matches at 13 bases. CDR3 length equals 14 residues. The germline CDR1 and CDR2 sequences are DFQATT and SNEGSKA (reference sequence). Losses at the gene ends were 6 bases for V and 4 bases for J; bases not matched to a gene: 3. The CDR3 DNA sequence: TGCAGTGCGGAGACTAGCGGGAGGTACAATGAGCAGTTCTTC. Its protein is CSAETSGRYNEQFF.

The chain joins TRBV12-3 or TRBV12-4 to TRBJ1-5; possibly TRBD1 for D (6 bases). V was shortened by 3 bases and J by 6 bases, with 9 bases between the two germline ends. The CDR3 is made up of 13 amino acids. CDR3 sequence reads: CASSFSGVQPQHF. CDR3 bases: TGTGCCAGCAGTTTCTCAGGGGTTCAGCCCCAGCATTTT.

This clonotype has at least ten counts. This sequence joins TRBV2 and TRBJ2-2; 7 nucleotides match TRBD1. Germline CDR1 reads SNHLY; CDR2 reads FYNNEI. The junction had 10 bases not matched to a gene; V was cut back by 6 bases and J by 6 bases. This CDR3 has 15 amino acids. The CDR3 DNA follows: TGTGCCAGCAGCGGACAGGTAGCAAAGGCCGGGGAGCTGTTTTTT. It yields the protein CASSGQVAKAGELFF.